Presented here are 29 T cell receptor beta chains from one specimen sequenced in a study of graft-versus-host responses after intestinal transplantation. Graft samples were processed, releasing intraepithelial and lamina propria lymphocytes. Only in-frame clones appear in the TCRdb table, and some are missing; sequencing was by immunoSEQ multiplex PCR. Here the sample spans some 15,000 clones, just under 75% being singletons. The material was ileum tissue, obtained 14 days after transplant. These receptors all come from a human patient who received an intestinal transplant, so some T cells may come from the graft donor.

This chain links TRBV6-5 with TRBJ2-1; TRBD2 agrees at 10 bases. Germline lookup yields CDR1 MNHEY and CDR2 SVGAGI. The ends lost 2 bases at V and 8 bases at J; junction bases unmatched: 3. This CDR3 contains 14 residues. Here the CDR3 reads CASSYVLAGDEQFF. The CDR3 DNA sequence: TGTGCCAGCAGTTACGTCCTAGCGGGAGATGAGCAGTTCTTC.

The V and J genes are TRBV11-1 and TRBJ2-1, with TRBD2 identical over 12 bases. The J segment lost 8 bases and the V segment lost 5 bases, leaving 7 bases of the junction unmatched. The CDR3 has 15 residues. Looked up from germline, CDR1 is SGHAT and CDR2 is FQDESV (reference sequence). CDR3 amino acids: CASSLTSGGRDEQFF. The CDR3 bases are TGTGCCAGCAGCCTGACTAGCGGGGGTCGGGATGAGCAGTTCTTC.

The chain joins TRBV5-1 to TRBJ1-4; 12 bases align to TRBD1. Trimming at V came to 5 bases and at J to 7 bases, leaving 9 bases not matched to a gene. From germline, CDR1 is SGHRS and CDR2 YFSETQ. The CDR3 is 16 residues long. The CDR3 bases are TGCGCCAGCAGGTCGGGACAGGGGGCCGCCGGTGAAAAACTGTTTTTT. It yields the protein CASRSGQGAAGEKLFF.

V and J are TRBV23-1 and TRBJ2-7, with 8 positions matching TRBD1. TRBV23-1 is an ORF, and what it does is uncertain. With 5 bases clipped from V and 3 bases from J, the junction kept 9 bases outside the gene matches. The CDR3 sequence is 15 residues long. In DNA, the CDR3 is TGCGCCAGCAGTAGGTTGTTCAGGGGGCTCTACGAGCAGTACTTC. This sequence encodes CASSRLFRGLYEQYF.

The rearrangement uses TRBV7-9 and TRBJ2-7, with TRBD2 matching 8 bases. Germline-derived CDR1 and CDR2 are SEHNR and FQNEAQ (reference sequence). V lost 5 bases, J lost 2 bases, and 8 bases stayed unmatched. The CDR3 has 15 residues. CDR3 residues: CASSQWSGGAYEQYF. The CDR3 DNA sequence: TGTGCCAGCAGCCAATGGTCCGGGGGGGCCTACGAGCAGTACTTC. Supplemented by reference TRBV7-9 and TRBJ2-7, the full variable domain reads DTGVSQNPRHKITKRGQNVTFRCDPISEHNRLYWYRQTLGQGPEFLTYFQNEAQLEKSRLLSDRFSAERPKGSFSTLEIQRTEQGDSAMYLCASSQWSGGAYEQYFGPGTRLTVT.

The chain has TRBV20-1 and TRBJ2-5; D is unresolved. V lost 7 bases to trimming and J lost 6 bases, with 12 bases between them. The CDR3 has 11 residues. In germline, CDR1 is DFQATT, CDR2 SNEGSKA (reference sequence). The CDR3: CSGEEWKTQYF. CDR3 nucleotide sequence: TGCAGTGGTGAGGAATGGAAGACCCAGTACTTC.

V is TRBV6-5 and J is TRBJ1-1, with D possibly matching TRBD1 (5 bases). Trimming took 6 bases from V and 3 from J, leaving 17 bases between them. CDR1 MNHEY and CDR2 SVGAGI come from the germline V gene. The length of the CDR3 is 15 residues. CDR3 sequence (DNA): TGTGCCAGCAGACTCTTTGAGAGGGGCGACACTGAAGCTTTCTTT. Translating it yields CASRLFERGDTEAFF.

CDR3 residues: CASSSTEGASPPNEQFF. The CDR3 DNA reads TGTGCCAGCAGTAGCACGGAAGGGGCTTCCCCCCCCAATGAGCAGTTCTTC. The rearrangement links TRBV28 to TRBJ2-1; D might be TRBD1 (5 bases). The CDR3 is 17 residues long. From germline, CDR1 is MDHEN and CDR2 SYDVKM. The germline V and J ends were trimmed by 5 bases and 6 bases, with 23 bases remaining between them.

The chain joins TRBV4-2 to TRBJ1-2; tentatively, D is TRBD1 (5 bases). The CDR3 extends over 15 amino acids. The V gene's germline CDR1 is LGHNA and CDR2 YNFKEQ. The V end was cut by 0 bases, the J end by 6 bases, with 14 bases between. The CDR3 loop is CASSQDRIRADGYTF. As DNA, the CDR3 is TGTGCCAGCAGCCAAGATCGGATCAGGGCGGATGGCTACACCTTC.

The V call is TRBV5-1, the J call TRBJ2-1; 7 nucleotides line up with TRBD1. The germline gives CDR1 SGHRS, CDR2 YFSETQ. Germline trimming cut 3 bases from V and 5 bases from J; bases unmatched to any gene: 14. This CDR3 has 17 amino acids. This CDR3 reads CASSWGTGTAVDNEQFF. Written as DNA, the CDR3 is TGCGCCAGCAGCTGGGGCACCGGGACAGCCGTGGACAATGAGCAGTTCTTC.

This rearrangement joins TRBV5-1 to TRBJ2-3; D gene ambiguous. Germline V gene data show CDR1 as SGHRS and CDR2 as YFSETQ. The CDR3 covers 18 residues. V was trimmed by 0 bases and J by 0 bases, leaving 17 bases between them. The CDR3 bases are TGCGCCAGCAGCTTGGCCGAGGTGTGGGTCCCTAGCACAGATACGCAGTATTTT. Its protein is CASSLAEVWVPSTDTQYF.

This chain uses TRBV2 with TRBJ1-6; D not certain. Per the germline V gene, CDR1 is SNHLY and CDR2 is FYNNEI. The CDR3 is made up of 14 amino acids. V was pared by 6 bases and J by 7 bases, with 13 bases between. The DNA of the CDR3 is TGTGCCAGCAGACCACTTAGCGGAAATTCACCCCTCCACTTT. Translating it yields CASRPLSGNSPLHF.

This chain joins TRBV15 and TRBJ2-1, with TRBD2 as a possible D gene (6 bases). Germline V gene lookup returns CDR1 LNHNV and CDR2 YYDKDF (reference sequence). V dropped 3 bases and J dropped 3 bases, with 9 bases sitting between them. This CDR3 has 14 amino acids. The CDR3 nucleotides are TGTGCCACCAGCAGGGGGGGTGGCTACAATGAGCAGTTCTTC. Amino acid sequence: CATSRGGGYNEQFF.

The chain carries TRBV30 and TRBJ2-5, with D possibly TRBD1 on 5 matching bases. CDR3 length: 13 residues. V was shortened by 5 bases and J by 2 bases, with 12 bases between the two germline ends. In germline, CDR1 is GTSNPN, CDR2 SVGIG (reference sequence). The CDR3 nucleotides read TGTGCCTGGGGGGCCTGGAGACAAGAGACCCAGTACTTC. Translated, it gives CAWGAWRQETQYF.

V usage is TRBV9 and J usage is TRBJ2-1; perhaps TRBD1 as D (6 bases). This CDR3 contains 13 residues. Germline V gene lookup returns CDR1 SGDLS and CDR2 YYNGEE. The V gene lost 3 bases and the J gene lost 2 bases, with 6 bases spanning the gap. The CDR3 here is CASSDRAYNEQFF. The CDR3, as DNA: TGTGCCAGCAGCGACAGGGCCTACAATGAGCAGTTCTTC.

This clone appeared a few times. Other DNA sequences in the sample encode the same CDR3. This chain uses TRBV19 with TRBJ2-7; TRBD1 agrees at 9 bases. Germline CDR1 and CDR2: LNHDA and SQIVND (reference sequence). The trim removed 3 bases at V and 4 bases at J, leaving 4 bases unmatched. The CDR3 is made up of 14 amino acids. The CDR3 sequence: CASSIRDRAYEQYF. CDR3 DNA: TGTGCCAGTAGTATCAGGGACAGGGCGTACGAGCAGTACTTC. The full variable domain, in which reference TRBV19 and TRBJ2-7 provide the parts outside the CDR3, is DGGITQSPKYLFRKEGQNVTLSCEQNLNHDAMYWYRQDPGQGLRLIYYSQIVNDFQKGDIAEGYSVSREKKESFPLTVTSAQKNPTAFYLCASSIRDRAYEQYFGPGTRLTVT.

V and J are TRBV25-1 and TRBJ1-1; D unresolved. In germline, CDR1 is MGHDK, CDR2 SYGVNS. CDR3 length: 11 amino acids. V shed 10 bases and J shed 10 bases, with 16 bases lying between them. This CDR3 reads CATTSLGLAFF. Here the CDR3 DNA reads TGTGCCACCACAAGTCTCGGCCTAGCTTTCTTT.

This chain links TRBV5-1 with TRBJ2-2; 11 nucleotides match TRBD2. V shed 2 bases and J 3 bases; nucleotides not matched to a gene: 3. Looked up from germline, CDR1 is SGHRS and CDR2 is YFSETQ. There are 16 residues in the CDR3. CDR3 protein: CASSFLTSGDTGELFF. The CDR3 DNA follows: TGCGCCAGCAGCTTCTTGACTAGCGGGGACACCGGGGAGCTGTTTTTT.

This clone was found a few times. The V and J genes are TRBV10-3 and TRBJ2-2; 15 bases match TRBD2. Germline loops: CDR1 ENHRY, CDR2 SYGVKD. The junction had 2 bases not matched to a gene; V was cut back by 7 bases and J by 2 bases. CDR3 length: 16 residues. Here the CDR3 DNA reads TGTGCCATCATGGGACTAGCGGGAGGAAACACCGGGGAGCTGTTTTTT. Protein: CAIMGLAGGNTGELFF.

This clone appeared a single time. This chain uses TRBV5-5 with TRBJ1-2; D is unresolved. The germline V gene encodes CDR1 SGHKS and CDR2 YYEKEE (reference sequence). V shed 0 bases and J shed 4 bases, with 13 bases lying between them. The CDR3 is 15 residues long. CDR3 DNA: TGTGCCAGCAGCTTGGCGGCAGGCAGACTCTATGGCTACACCTTC. This sequence encodes CASSLAAGRLYGYTF.

This chain uses TRBV7-6 with TRBJ2-2; D might be TRBD1 (6 bases). The V gene's germline CDR1 is SGHVS and CDR2 FNYEAQ. This CDR3 is built from 14 residues. The ends were cut back, 5 bases at V and 1 base at J, with 8 bases in the middle. The CDR3 DNA reads TGTGCCAGCAGCCAGGGGTTGAACACCGGGGAGCTGTTTTTT. Translating it yields CASSQGLNTGELFF.

This clone was recorded a few times. Other DNA sequences in the same sample also yield this CDR3. V usage is TRBV5-4 and J usage is TRBJ2-7; 7 positions agree with TRBD1. This CDR3 comprises 13 residues. The junction had 7 bases not matched to a gene; V was cut back by 4 bases and J by 6 bases. CDR1 is SGHNT, CDR2 YYREEE, per germline (reference sequence). The CDR3 loop is CASSRTTGAEQYF. CDR3 nucleotides: TGTGCCAGCAGCCGAACTACAGGGGCCGAGCAGTACTTC.

The gene calls are TRBV4-1 and TRBJ2-1; TRBD2 might be the D (6 bases). V lost 3 bases, J lost 0 bases, and 15 bases lay in between. The CDR3 spans 17 residues. Germline V CDR1 and CDR2: MGHRA, YSYEKL. The CDR3: CASSHPLAESSYNEQFF. CDR3 nucleotides: TGCGCCAGCAGCCATCCCTTAGCGGAGAGCTCCTACAATGAGCAGTTCTTC.

The rearrangement links TRBV5-6 to TRBJ2-2; 9 bases agree with TRBD2. J was trimmed by 1 base and V by 4 bases; bases with no gene match: 14. Germline CDR1 SGHDT, CDR2 YYEEEE. This CDR3 has 19 amino acids. CDR3 region: CASSPPPTTSGWNTGELFF. For the CDR3, the DNA is TGTGCCAGCAGCCCCCCACCCACTACTAGCGGGTGGAACACCGGGGAGCTGTTTTTT. Drawing the rest from reference TRBV5-6 and TRBJ2-2, the complete variable domain is DAGVTQSPTHLIKTRGQQVTLRCSPKSGHDTVSWYQQALGQGPQFIFQYYEEEERQRGNFPDRFSGHQFPNYSSELNVNALLLGDSALYLCASSPPPTTSGWNTGELFFGEGSRLTVL.

This clone has just a few counts. The rearrangement uses TRBV19 and TRBJ1-5, with TRBD1 as a possible D gene (6 bases). The CDR3 runs 13 residues. Between the trimmed V and J ends, which lost 5 bases and 3 bases, there was a span of 8 bases. CDR1 and CDR2 from the germline V gene are LNHDA and SQIVND (reference sequence). The CDR3 region has the DNA TGTGCCAGTAGTCGGACAGTCAATCAGCCCCAGCATTTT. Protein: CASSRTVNQPQHF.

CDR3 coding DNA: TGTGCCAGCAGCCAACTAGCGGGGGCCTCCTACAATGAGCAGTTCTTC. It codes for CASSQLAGASYNEQFF. J is TRBJ2-1 and V is TRBV14, with TRBD2 matching 10 bases. Germline CDR1 and CDR2: SGHDN and FVKESK. The CDR3 contains 16 residues. Trimming took 2 bases from V and 0 from J; bases not matched to a gene: 1.

Turning to this clone: One junction end does not reproduce the germline sequence, and a read error may be involved. This chain links TRBV7-7 with TRBJ2-2, with TRBD2 matching 11 bases. This CDR3 is built from 20 residues. Looked up from germline, CDR1 is SSHAT and CDR2 is FNYEAQ (reference sequence). CDR3 region: CASSIKGVTSGRSNTGELFF. CDR3 nucleotide sequence: TGTGCTAGCAGCATAAAGGGAGTTACTAGCGGGAGATCGAACACCGGGGAGCTGTTTTTT.

This clone was seen a single time. The gene calls are TRBV7-9 and TRBJ2-2, with a possible D match to TRBD1 (6 bases). The V gene's germline CDR1 is SEHNR and CDR2 FQNEAQ (reference sequence). The germline V and J ends were trimmed by 6 bases and 0 bases, with 14 bases remaining between them. The CDR3 contains 16 residues. This CDR3 is CASSSMKGANTGELFF. DNA for the CDR3: TGTGCCAGCAGTTCGATGAAGGGGGCGAACACCGGGGAGCTGTTTTTT. The full variable domain, with the rest looked up from reference TRBV7-9 and TRBJ2-2, is DTGVSQNPRHKITKRGQNVTFRCDPISEHNRLYWYRQTLGQGPEFLTYFQNEAQLEKSRLLSDRFSAERPKGSFSTLEIQRTEQGDSAMYLCASSSMKGANTGELFFGEGSRLTVL.

CDR3 DNA sequence: TGTGCCAGCAGTTACGGGCTAGCGAACACCGGGGAGCTGTTTTTT. Amino acid sequence: CASSYGLANTGELFF. The rearrangement uses TRBV6-6 and TRBJ2-2; D unresolved. The V and J ends lost 2 bases and 0 bases respectively, with 7 bases between them. CDR1 is MNHNY and CDR2 is SVGAGI in the germline V gene (reference sequence). The CDR3 runs to 15 residues.